Listed below are T cell receptor beta chains from one sample, sequenced in a study of blood T cell repertoires in COVID-19. Produced via immunoSEQ multiplex PCR; TCRdb's table is partial and in-frame only. Of 200,000 to 250,000 clones listed, roughly 85% were seen once; the top ten hold over 7.5%. The sequencing sample was made of PBMCs or T cells enriched from blood (not recorded which). The receptor source for this set is a woman aged 45 to 65 with acute COVID-19. Each CDR3 is given with its conserved first and last residue. D genes are given only for firm matches. Part of the rows lack a size; the others show once, few, many or a class for expanded clones.

TRBJ2-3 NA TRBV19 NA TGTGCCAGTAGTATGACGTTCAGGGATACGCAGTATTTT CASSMTFRDTQYF
TRBJ1-5 NA TRBV6-1 NA TGTGCCAGCAGTGAACTTACAGCCCGGCATTTT CASSELTARHF
TRBJ2-7 TRBD2 TRBV9 NA TGTGCCAGCAGCGTAGGCCCCGGGACTAGCGGGGGGGCCTACGAGCAGTACTTC CASSVGPGTSGGAYEQYF
TRBJ1-3 NA TRBV27 NA TGTGCCAGCAGTTTAGGAGGGATGGGAAACACCATATATTTT CASSLGGMGNTIYF
TRBJ2-2 NA TRBV20-1 NA TGCAGTGCTAGTCTAGATCTCCTGCCGGCCGGGGAGCTGTTTTTT CSASLDLLPAGELFF
TRBJ2-2 TRBD2 TRBV27 NA TGTGCCAGCAGTTTAAGGGGAGGGCCCGGACATAGGAACACCGGGGAGCTGTTTTTT CASSLRGGPGHRNTGELFF
TRBJ1-2 TRBD1 TRBV7-9 NA TGTGCCAGCAGCTTCGGACAGGGGGCGTCTAACTATGGCTACACCTTC CASSFGQGASNYGYTF
TRBJ2-5 NA TRBV7-2 NA TGTGCCAGCAGCTTAGATCAGGGCCTAAGGGAGACCCAGTACTTC CASSLDQGLRETQYF
TRBJ1-1 NA TRBV11-1 NA TGTGCCAGCAGTCCGACCAGGGACACTGAAGCTTTCTTT CASSPTRDTEAFF
TRBJ1-5 NA TRBV25-1 NA TGTGCCAGCAGAGGAGGAAATCAGCCCCAGCATTTT CASRGGNQPQHF
TRBJ1-1 NA TRBV15 NA TGTGCCACCAGCAGCGATGCGATCTCGATCGGTGAAGCTTTCTTT CATSSDAISIGEAFF
TRBJ2-2 NA TRBV14 NA TGTGCCAGCAGCCAAGTAAGAGGGTCGGTCCGTCGGGGGATCGGCGGGGAGCTGTTTTTT CASSQVRGSVRRGIGGELFF
TRBJ1-2 NA TRBV19 NA TGTGCCAGTAGTAGACAGATCCACTATGGCTACACCTTC CASSRQIHYGYTF
TRBJ2-7 NA TRBV5-1 few TGCGCCAGCAGCTTGTTAGGAGACTACGAGCAGTACTTC CASSLLGDYEQYF
TRBJ2-7 NA TRBV28 NA TGTGCCAGCAGTTTATCTCTTCCAGGGACTCCCTACGAGCAGTACTTC CASSLSLPGTPYEQYF
TRBJ1-1 TRBD1 TRBV5-1 NA TGCGCCAGCAGCTTGGGTACAGGGGTAATGAACACTGAAGCTTTCTTT CASSLGTGVMNTEAFF